A selection of T cell receptor beta chains follows, all from one sample in a study of human T cells and chemical hapten exposure. Using its own MiXCR run on the RACE reads, TCRdb lists one record per CDR3 protein. The sample lists hundreds of thousands of distinct CDR3 sequences; 6% to 7% were seen once. Sequencing used whole blood, obtained in connection with sensitization to the hapten diphenylcyclopropenone (DPC). The source of these receptors is a woman in her late teens or twenties with alopecia areata. Some clones in this sample may be carry-over from other donors' samples. Each CDR3 is given with its conserved first and last residue. Fields, in order: V gene, clone size, J gene, D gene, CDR3 protein, CDR3 DNA. D genes are given only for firm matches. Only some rows state a clone size, as once, few, many or a class for expanded clones.

TRBV6-2/TRBV6-3,many,TRBJ2-7,.,CASSSASGIYEQYF,TGTGCCAGCAGTTCGGCGTCCGGGATCTACGAGCAGTACTTC
TRBV7-9,few,TRBJ2-3,.,CASSPRRGTDLTDTQYF,TGTGCCAGCAGCCCTAGGCGGGGGACAGACTTAACAGATACGCAGTATTTT
TRBV7-9,few,TRBJ2-1,TRBD1,CASSEGASYNEQFF,TGTGCCAGCAGCGAGGGGGCCTCCTACAATGAGCAGTTCTTC
TRBV6-6,many,TRBJ1-5,TRBD1,CASSYSGGQGRQPQHF,TGTGCCAGCAGTTACTCGGGGGGACAGGGCAGGCAGCCCCAGCATTTT
TRBV7-9,.,TRBJ2-3,TRBD2,CASIPGLAVTDTQYF,TGTGCCAGCATCCCGGGACTAGCGGTGACAGATACGCAGTATTTT
TRBV10-3,.,TRBJ2-3,.,CATAVSTDTQYF,TGTGCCACCGCGGTTAGCACAGATACGCAGTATTTT
TRBV2,.,TRBJ2-5,.,CASNREFQETQYF,TGTGCCAGCAACCGGGAATTCCAAGAGACCCAGTACTTC
TRBV7-2,.,TRBJ1-1,TRBD1,CASSPGDRGHTVAFF,TGTGCCAGCAGCCCCGGTGACAGGGGGCACACTGTAGCTTTCTTT
TRBV6-5,few,TRBJ2-5,.,CASSPTGLGETQYF,TGTGCCAGCAGCCCTACAGGGCTGGGGGAGACCCAGTACTTC
TRBV5-1,.,TRBJ2-3,TRBD2,CASSLVLGLAGVGTDTQYF,TGCGCCAGCAGCTTGGTTTTGGGACTAGCGGGGGTCGGCACAGATACGCAGTATTTT
TRBV5-1,few,TRBJ1-4,.,CASRQEAEKLFF,TGCGCCAGTCGACAGGAGGCGGAAAAACTGTTTTTT
TRBV11-2,.,TRBJ2-4,TRBD1,CASSQTGAKNIQYF,TGTGCCAGCAGCCAGACAGGGGCCAAAAACATTCAGTACTTC
TRBV7-9,many,TRBJ1-1,TRBD1,CASSLSYGQGRGEAFF,TGTGCCAGCAGCTTAAGTTACGGACAGGGACGAGGTGAAGCTTTCTTT
TRBV2,few,TRBJ2-7,.,CASSEGSVSSYEQYF,TGTGCCAGCAGTGAAGGGTCCGTAAGCTCCTACGAGCAGTACTTC
TRBV6-1,few,TRBJ2-3,.,CASSDNVGDTQYF,TGTGCCAGCAGTGATAACGTGGGAGATACGCAGTATTTT